This is a list of T cell receptor beta chains from one sample in a study of T cell responses to AZD1222 COVID-19 vaccine. Some clones are missing from TCRdb's copy, which holds only in-frame ones; the method was immunoSEQ multiplex PCR. This sample yields about 120,000 clones, of which about 85% are seen a single time; 2.4% belongs to the top ten. The source was peripheral blood, collected on day 0 of AZD1222 vaccination. These receptors all come from an adult in good health. Each CDR3 is given with its conserved first and last residue. D genes are given only for firm matches.

-,TRBV13,TRBJ2-1,CASSSTHNEQFF
-,TRBV27,TRBJ1-5,CASSPLGGSNQPQHF
-,TRBV5-1,TRBJ2-7,CASSLAPPSYEQYF
TRBD2,TRBV12-5,TRBJ2-7,CASGPLKLAGGPEAGEQYF
TRBD1,TRBV5-1,TRBJ2-3,CASSPGDRASTDTQYF
-,TRBV27,TRBJ1-3,CASSFSGSGNTIYF
-,TRBV2,TRBJ2-1,CASSEFRYNEQFF
-,TRBV12-3/TRBV12-4,TRBJ2-7,CASRTGESYEQYF
TRBD2,TRBV5-1,TRBJ2-1,CASSPPGLNINEQFF
-,TRBV15,TRBJ1-3,CATSRSRGSGNTIYF
-,TRBV11-2,TRBJ2-5,CASSRAGVGETQYF
TRBD2,TRBV18,TRBJ2-1,CASSDRGLAGEGQFF
TRBD2,TRBV24-1,TRBJ2-1,CATSALAGEQFF
TRBD1,TRBV3-1/TRBV3-2,TRBJ1-3,CASSPGPTGVRAIYF
-,TRBV2,TRBJ1-2,CASSSSREGSYTF
-,TRBV28,TRBJ1-2,CASSSQGGYGYTF